These 7 T cell receptor beta chains were all obtained from the same sample, sequenced in a study of vaccination and CD4 T cells after COVID-19. The treatment: roughly 11-day PBMC culture with coronavirus spike peptide pools or control peptides (ViraFEST assay). For these TCRs, the target antigens are not known. Sequencing of cultured CD4+ T cell DNA used the Oncomine TCR Beta short-read assay. TCRdb re-called the PCR reads through MiXCR, storing one row per CDR3 protein. The sample comprises about 15,000 distinct CDR3 sequences, around 42% of which are singletons, and roughly 5.5% rests with the top ten. The sequencing here drew on CD4+ T cells from blood, cultured in vitro, taken before SARS-CoV-2 vaccination. The source of these receptors is a human donor who had recovered from COVID-19.

The chain couples TRBV12-3 or TRBV12-4 to TRBJ2-6; TRBD1 agrees at 7 bases. The CDR3 covers 18 residues. The trim removed 2 bases at V and 2 bases at J, leaving 9 bases unmatched. The CDR3 reads CASSLPGQKAAGANVLTF. CDR3 nucleotide sequence: TGTGCCAGCAGTTTACCGGGACAGAAAGCAGCTGGGGCCAACGTCCTGACTTTC.

The chain is built from TRBV7-2 and TRBJ2-2, with 12 bases that match TRBD2. Germline CDR1 is SGHTA and CDR2 is FQGNSA. The CDR3 consists of 15 residues. The ends lost 5 bases at V and 7 bases at J; junction bases unmatched: 5. The CDR3 coding sequence is TGTGCCAGCAGCGGACTAGCGGGAAGTCTCGGGGAGCTGTTTTTT. As protein: CASSGLAGSLGELFF.

This chain uses TRBV6-1 with TRBJ1-5, with 8 nucleotides matching TRBD1. The CDR3 runs 14 residues. Germline V lookup: CDR1 MNHNS, CDR2 SASEGT. The trim removed 3 bases at V and 6 bases at J, leaving 4 bases unmatched. The CDR3 region has the DNA TGTGCCAGCAGTGAGGACAGGGTAGGTCAGCCCCAGCATTTT. Its protein product is CASSEDRVGQPQHF.

The chain joins TRBV7-2 to TRBJ1-6; 7 bases align to TRBD1. The trim removed 1 base at V and 12 bases at J, leaving 6 bases unmatched. CDR1 and CDR2 from the germline V gene are SGHTA and FQGNSA. The length of the CDR3 is 14 residues. In DNA, the CDR3 is TGTGCCAGCAGCTTAGGGGCAGGGGGGCTACCCCTCCACTTT. It specifies CASSLGAGGLPLHF.

The rearrangement joins TRBV6-1 to TRBJ2-7, with TRBD2 matching over 12 bases. Losses at the gene ends were 6 bases for V and 5 bases for J; bases not matched to a gene: 8. This CDR3 is built from 15 residues. Germline V gene data show CDR1 as MNHNS and CDR2 as SASEGT. This CDR3 reads CASRETSGRVDEQYF. The CDR3 DNA reads TGTGCCAGCAGGGAGACTAGCGGGAGAGTCGACGAGCAGTACTTC.

CDR3 sequence (DNA): TGTGCCAGCAGCCTAGACGGGCCCACTGAAGCTTTCTTT. Translation gives CASSLDGPTEAFF. This chain links TRBV7-9 with TRBJ1-1; D call uncertain. With 5 bases removed from V and 4 bases from J, the gap between germline ends came to 11 bases. The CDR3 is 13 residues long. Germline CDR1 is SEHNR and CDR2 is FQNEAQ (reference sequence).

The chain carries TRBV20-1 and TRBJ2-5; 7 nucleotides line up with TRBD2. The CDR3 consists of 13 residues. The ends lost 6 bases at V and 5 bases at J; junction bases unmatched: 9. Germline loops: CDR1 DFQATT, CDR2 SNEGSKA (reference sequence). CDR3 sequence reads: CSATEAGSETQYF. The CDR3 region has the DNA TGCAGTGCAACAGAAGCGGGATCGGAGACCCAGTACTTC.